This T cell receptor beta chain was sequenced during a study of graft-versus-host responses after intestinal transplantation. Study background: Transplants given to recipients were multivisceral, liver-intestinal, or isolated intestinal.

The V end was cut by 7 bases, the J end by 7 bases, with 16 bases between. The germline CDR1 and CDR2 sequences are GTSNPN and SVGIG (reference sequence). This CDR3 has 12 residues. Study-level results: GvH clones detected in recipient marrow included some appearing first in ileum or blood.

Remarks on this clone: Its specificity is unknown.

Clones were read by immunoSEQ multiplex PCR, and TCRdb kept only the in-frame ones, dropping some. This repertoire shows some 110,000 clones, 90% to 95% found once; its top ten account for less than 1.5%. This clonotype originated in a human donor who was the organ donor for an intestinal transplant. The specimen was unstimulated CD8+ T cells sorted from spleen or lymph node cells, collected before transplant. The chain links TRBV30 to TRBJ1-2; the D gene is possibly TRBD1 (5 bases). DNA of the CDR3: TGTGCCTCCACCTCGGGGGTCCCTGGCTACACCTTC. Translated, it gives CASTSGVPGYTF.